Below are 19 T cell receptor beta chains sequenced from a single sample in a study of T cells in women clearing cervical HPV infection. Only in-frame clones appear in the TCRdb table, and some are missing; sequencing was by immunoSEQ multiplex PCR. Recorded for this sample: tens of thousands of clones. The source material was blood buffy coat. These receptor sequences come from a woman between 18 and 69 years old with a cervical HPV16 infection that either progressed to CIN3+ or cleared (not recorded which).

A note on this clone: The sequence runs out 3 residues before the end of the CDR3; the remainder is reconstructed from the germline J gene. This rearrangement joins TRBV19 to TRBJ2-3, with 10 nucleotides matching TRBD1. CDR1 is LNHDA, CDR2 SQIVND, per germline (reference sequence). This CDR3 spans 16 amino acids. The CDR3 loop reads CASSPQDRGLQETQYF. The CDR3 DNA, read in part, is TGTGCCAGTAGTCCCCAGGACAGGGGGTTACAAGAGACG.

The CDR3 loop reads CASSLRGIQSIYGYTF. The DNA read from the CDR3 is TGTGCCAGCAGCTTAAGGGGTATTCAGTCCATTTATGGC. The chain couples TRBV7-8 to TRBJ1-2; perhaps TRBD1 as D (5 bases). The CDR3 end lies 3 residues beyond the end of the read and is filled in from the germline J gene. There are 16 residues in the CDR3. The V end was cut by 2 bases, the J end by 5 bases, with 18 bases between. In germline, CDR1 is SGHVS, CDR2 FQNEAQ.

Turning to this clone: The CDR3 end is not reached by the read, which stops 3 residues before it; the germline J gene fills it in. V gene TRBV7-9 combines with J gene TRBJ2-2; a possible D gene is TRBD1 (6 bases). This CDR3 region has 15 residues. CDR1 SEHNR and CDR2 FQNEAQ come from the germline V gene (reference sequence). CDR3 region: CATPRGSLLNEKLFF. The CDR3 bases that were read are TGTGCCACCCCAAGGGGGTCCCTCTTGAATGAAAAG.

Of note for this clone: The DNA ends 3 residues before the CDR3 does, and the rest of the CDR3 is filled in from the germline J gene. V and J are TRBV7-8 and TRBJ2-2; D might be TRBD1 (6 bases). This CDR3 has 15 residues. The V end lost 4 bases, the J end lost 1 base, and 10 bases lay between the germline ends. CDR1 and CDR2 (germline): SGHVS, FQNEAQ. CDR3 DNA, as far as it was read: TGTGCCAGCAGCTCTAGGACAGAGAACACCGGGGAG. It encodes CASSSRTENTGE. The CDR3, in full, reads CASSSRTENTGELFF.

A word on this clone: The read terminates 3 residues ahead of where the CDR3 ends, so the germline J gene completes it. This chain joins TRBV28 and TRBJ1-2, with 8 bases identical to TRBD1. The germline V gene has CDR1 MDHEN and CDR2 SYDVKM. The CDR3 sequence is 15 residues long. The J segment lost 2 bases and the V segment lost 3 bases, leaving 5 bases of the junction unmatched. The CDR3 region is CASSFTWTGNYGYTF. CDR3 DNA, as far as it was read: TGTGCCAGCAGTTTTACATGGACAGGGAACTATGGC.

As regards this clone: The CDR3 is cut off 3 residues early in the read; its end comes from the germline J gene. This chain connects TRBV11-2 to TRBJ2-5; no clear D gene. V was trimmed by 7 bases and J by 0 bases, leaving 6 bases between them. The CDR3 is made up of 12 amino acids. Looked up from germline, CDR1 is SGHAT and CDR2 is FQNNGV. The CDR3 sequence is CASTQYQETQYF. CDR3 DNA, as far as it was read: TGTGCCAGCACTCAGTACCAAGAGACC.

As regards this clone: The read gets to within 3 residues of the CDR3 end, and the germline J gene fills in the rest. V usage is TRBV6-2 or TRBV6-3 and J usage is TRBJ2-4; D uncertain. CDR1 and CDR2 (germline): MNHEY, SVGEGT. The CDR3 extends over 15 amino acids. The CDR3 region is CASSEVVAPNYGQYF. The CDR3 bases that were read are TGTGCCAGCAGTGAGGTTGTAGCTCCCAACTATGGT.

Points on this clone: The CDR3 end is not reached by the read, which stops 3 residues before it; the germline J gene fills it in. This rearrangement joins TRBV5-6 to TRBJ2-3; TRBD2 agrees at 8 bases. The ends lost 2 bases at V and 8 bases at J; junction bases unmatched: 4. This CDR3 spans 13 amino acids. Germline CDR1 and CDR2: SGHDT and YYEEEE. The DNA read from the CDR3 is TGTGCCAGCAGCTTATCGGGGGGGTTTACG. Translation gives CASSLSGGFT. The whole CDR3 protein is CASSLSGGFTQYF.

About this clone: The read stops 3 residues short of the end of the CDR3; the missing end is completed from the germline J gene. The genes are TRBV5-4 and TRBJ1-6; 8 positions agree with TRBD1. The CDR3 is made up of 14 amino acids. The V segment lost 1 base and the J segment 7 bases; nucleotides outside the gene matches: 1. Germline assignment: CDR1 SGHNT and CDR2 YYREEE (reference sequence). The DNA read from the CDR3 is TGTGCCAGCAGCTTGAACAGGGGGAATTCACCC. Protein product: CASSLNRGNSP. In full, the CDR3 is CASSLNRGNSPLHF. The entire variable domain, with the rest obtained from reference TRBV5-4 and TRBJ1-6, is as follows: ETGVTQSPTHLIKTRGQQVTLRCSSQSGHNTVSWYQQALGQGPQFIFQYYREEENGRGNFPPRFSGLQFPNYSSELNVNALELDDSALYLCASSLNRGNSPLHFGNGTRLTVT.

With respect to this clone: The CDR3 is cut off 3 residues early in the read; its end comes from the germline J gene. The chain links TRBV7-9 to TRBJ1-6, with a weak D call TRBD1 (5 bases). CDR3 size: 14 residues. CDR1 is SEHNR and CDR2 is FQNEAQ in the germline V gene (reference sequence). V was pared by 7 bases and J by 9 bases, with 16 bases between. The chain's CDR3 is CASTPGGGGSPLHF. CDR3 bases read: TGTGCCAGCACCCCCGGGGGGGGTGGTTCACCC.

Points on this clone: The sequenced fragment ends 3 residues before the CDR3 boundary, so the rest is inferred from the germline J gene. The V call is TRBV20-1, the J call TRBJ2-7; maybe TRBD2 (6 bases). Trimming pared 0 bases from V and 0 bases from J, leaving 9 bases between. This CDR3 comprises 14 residues. The germline V gene encodes CDR1 DFQATT and CDR2 SNEGSKA (reference sequence). CDR3 sequence: CSARDVGGSYEQYF. The CDR3 bases that were read are TGCAGTGCTAGAGATGTGGGGGGCTCCTACGAG.

With regard to this clone: The observed sequence ends 3 residues before the CDR3 terminus, with the missing tail filled in from the germline J gene. In the same sample, other DNA sequences code for this CDR3. This chain uses TRBV23-1 with TRBJ1-2; D call uncertain. TRBV23-1 is given ORF status, its function remaining uncertain. The CDR3 has 14 residues. CDR3 in amino acids: CASSQSTRSRGYTF. The CDR3 bases that were read are TGCGCCAGCAGTCAATCGACCAGGAGCAGAGGC.

Worth noting for this clone: The read terminates 3 residues before the CDR3 end, so the remaining end is supplied by the germline J gene. The chain employs TRBV6-1 and TRBJ2-5; 10 bases agree with TRBD2. Germline-derived CDR1 and CDR2 are MNHNS and SASEGT. This CDR3 region has 15 residues. V gave up 1 base and J gave up 5 bases; unmatched junction bases: 4. The covered CDR3 bases are TGTGCCAGCAGTGAAGAGCGGGGGGGCTTGGAGACC. It specifies CASSEERGGLET. The whole CDR3 sequence reads CASSEERGGLETQYF.

In regard to this clone: Read sequence stops 3 residues before the CDR3 end, and the germline J gene provides the missing end. The chain recombines TRBV7-9 with TRBJ1-1, with D uncertain. The CDR3 extends over 11 amino acids. Trimming cost V 8 bases and J 3 bases, with 7 bases left between them. Germline V lookup: CDR1 SEHNR, CDR2 FQNEAQ (reference sequence). Incomplete CDR3 DNA: TGTGCCAGCGAGCGAGACACTGAA. Translation: CASERDTE. The whole CDR3 is CASERDTEAFF.

Turning to this clone: The read comes to an end 3 residues before the CDR3 does, leaving the germline J gene to fill in the end. The V and J genes are TRBV2 and TRBJ2-5; a possible D gene is TRBD1 (5 bases). This CDR3 region has 14 residues. CDR1 is SNHLY, CDR2 FYNNEI, per germline. Trimming shortened V by 10 bases and J by 2 bases, and 17 bases separated the two germline ends. The chain's CDR3 is CATIPYDRQETQYF. The part of the CDR3 DNA that was read is TGTGCCACCATCCCCTATGACAGACAAGAGACC.

Regarding this clone: Read coverage stops 3 residues before the CDR3 terminus; the germline J gene supplies the remainder. V usage is TRBV20-1 and J usage is TRBJ2-1, with D possibly matching TRBD1 (6 bases). The V gene's germline CDR1 is DFQATT and CDR2 SNEGSKA (reference sequence). The CDR3 has 16 amino acids. Trimming left V 3 bases short and J 5 bases short, with 20 bases between. CDR3 DNA, as far as it was read: TGCAGTGCTAGGGGAAAGGGGACACTTACCGACAATGAG. Translating it yields CSARGKGTLTDNE. The whole CDR3 region reads CSARGKGTLTDNEQFF.

A remark on this clone: Coverage ceases 3 residues before the CDR3 finishes, and the germline J gene fills in the end. This chain links TRBV6-2 or TRBV6-3 with TRBJ2-7; 7 positions match TRBD2. Germline CDR1 reads MNHEY; CDR2 reads SVGEGT. The CDR3 covers 16 residues. V dropped 5 bases and J dropped 1; count of bases not matched to a gene: 11. The CDR3 DNA, read in part, is TGTGCCAGCAGTCTAACTTGGACTAGAGGGTCCTACGAG. Translated: CASSLTWTRGSYE. The CDR3 as a whole reads CASSLTWTRGSYEQYF.

About this clone itself: With the read ending 3 residues before the CDR3 end, the germline J gene is used to fill in that end. This chain links TRBV2 with TRBJ2-5; D remains ambiguous. CDR1 is SNHLY, CDR2 FYNNEI, per germline. The CDR3 consists of 15 residues. This chain's CDR3 is CASSYQGLRTDTQYF. Partial CDR3 DNA: TGTGCCAGCAGTTATCAAGGGCTTCGCACAGATACC.

CDR3 protein: CASSRQTGNTEAFF. Incomplete CDR3 DNA: TGTGCCAGCAGCCGTCAGACAGGAAACACTGAA. This chain uses TRBV7-9 with TRBJ1-1; D possibly corresponds to TRBD1 (6 bases). The CDR3 end is not reached by the read, which stops 3 residues before it; the germline J gene fills it in. The CDR3 covers 14 residues. Germline CDR1 SEHNR, CDR2 FQNEAQ (reference sequence). Trimming stripped 5 bases from V and 2 bases from J, with 12 bases between.